The clone carrying this T cell receptor (beta chain) was detected only once. Its antigen is as yet unknown. The tumor samples were collected prior to definitive surgery or chemotherapy. The V end lost 5 bases, the J end lost 9 bases, and 11 bases lay between the germline ends. Germline CDR1 MRHNA, CDR2 SNTAGT. CDR3 length: 12 amino acids. The record originates from a study of high-grade serous ovarian cancer treatment subgroups. Overall study results and limits: Repertoire analysis covered CDR3 alone, not CDR1 or CDR2. Same-patient tumor repertoires overlapped at roughly 0.095 to 0.8; different patients barely overlapped. TCR clonal relatedness correlated positively with neoantigen level.

Repertoires were generated with immunoSEQ multiplex PCR, while TCRdb's copy carries only in-frame clones and drops some. The sample carries approximately 36,000 clones, roughly 83% recorded once. V usage is TRBV6-4 and J usage is TRBJ1-5; D is possibly TRBD1 (6 bases). The sequence was collected from a human donor with high-grade serous ovarian cancer. Source material: tumor tissue. The DNA of the CDR3 is TGTGCCAGCAGTACCCCGACAGGGCCCCAGCATTTT. It yields the protein CASSTPTGPQHF.